Each of the 26 T cell receptor beta chains below was sequenced from the same sample in a study of identical twins' blood T cells. A single record per CDR3 protein comes from TCRdb applying MiXCR to the 5' RACE reads. Counted here are fewer than 450,000 distinct CDR3 sequences, roughly 31% occurring once; the ten biggest clones make up 5.5% to 7%. The sample comprised PBMCs. Every receptor here comes from a woman aged 18-49 years in good health.

Points on this clonotype: At one of its ends the junction is not consistent with the germline gene, which may arise from a read error. The chain joins TRBV6-5 to TRBJ1-1, with a possible D match to TRBD1 (5 bases). The germline gives CDR1 MNHEY, CDR2 SVGAGI. This CDR3 region has 13 residues. The CDR3 nucleotides are TGCGCCAGCAGTCCGCAGGGTTTTGCTGAAGCTTTCTTT. This encodes CASSPQGFAEAFF.

This chain uses TRBV3-1 with TRBJ2-7, with D hard to call. The CDR3 length is 15 residues. V lost 4 bases to trimming and J lost 1 base, with 14 bases between them. Germline CDR1 LGHDT, CDR2 YNNKEL (reference sequence). Here the CDR3 reads CASSRGGRRSYEQYF. CDR3 bases: TGTGCCAGCAGCCGCGGCGGCCGACGATCCTACGAGCAGTACTTC.

This clonotype was observed a handful of times. This chain uses TRBV29-1 with TRBJ2-5; the D is unclear. CDR1 is SQVTM and CDR2 is ANQGSEA in the germline V gene. The V end lost 0 bases, the J end lost 5 bases, and 10 bases lay between the germline ends. There are 13 residues in the CDR3. In DNA, the CDR3 is TGCAGCGTTGAAGATTTAAGATCGGAGACCCAGTACTTC. Residues: CSVEDLRSETQYF.

Concerning this clonotype: Because it lacks the conserved phenylalanine or tryptophan at the end, this CDR3 is likely a read error. V and J are TRBV7-9 and TRBJ1-5; D is perhaps TRBD1 (6 bases). Germline assignment: CDR1 SEHNR and CDR2 FQNEAQ (reference sequence). The V end lost 5 bases, the J end lost 0 bases, and 8 bases lay between the germline ends. The CDR3 length is 14 residues. The CDR3: CASSQGSSNQPQHL. The CDR3 region has the DNA TGTGCCAGCAGCCAGGGGTCTAGCAATCAGCCCCAGCATTTG.

V gene TRBV11-2 combines with J gene TRBJ1-6; unclear D gene. V was trimmed by 3 bases and J by 7 bases, leaving 7 bases between them. Germline V lookup: CDR1 SGHAT, CDR2 FQNNGV. The CDR3 sequence is 13 residues long. The chain's CDR3 is CASSFHDNSPLHF. The CDR3 DNA follows: TGTGCCAGCAGCTTCCACGACAATTCACCCCTCCACTTT.

The rearrangement links TRBV7-9 to TRBJ1-1; 7 positions agree with TRBD1. V trimming: 0 bases; J trimming: 3 bases; junction bases outside the gene matches: 4. CDR1 SEHNR and CDR2 FQNEAQ come from the germline V gene (reference sequence). The CDR3 is 15 amino acids. Here the CDR3 reads CASSLALGQDTEAFF. The CDR3 DNA reads as TGTGCCAGCAGCTTAGCGCTAGGACAGGACACTGAAGCTTTCTTT.

Comments on this clonotype: One junction end does not reproduce the germline sequence, and a read error may be involved. The chain combines TRBV20-1 with TRBJ2-3, with 7 bases that match TRBD2. CDR3 length: 11 residues. From germline, CDR1 is DFQATT and CDR2 SNEGSKA (reference sequence). CDR3 in amino acids: CSAPLADMQYF. CDR3 coding DNA: TGCAGTGCCCCTCTAGCGGATATGCAGTATTTT.

A word on this clonotype: A read error may produce the germline difference seen at one junction end. The gene calls are TRBV6-1 and TRBJ1-2; D gene uncertain. The CDR3 is 13 amino acids. Germline lookup yields CDR1 MNHNS and CDR2 SASEGT. This CDR3 reads CASSQDFNYGHTF. CDR3 bases: TGTGCCAGCAGCCAGGATTTTAACTATGGCCACACCTTC.

On this clonotype: Being one base from a much bigger clone, this may be a read error. The CDR3 is CVSSLAMGSNSPLHF. CDR3 nucleotides: TGTGTCAGCAGCTTAGCGATGGGCTCGAATTCACCCCTCCACTTT. The V and J genes are TRBV7-9 and TRBJ1-6; D is ambiguous. This CDR3 has 15 amino acids. CDR1 is SEHNR and CDR2 is FQNEAQ in the germline V gene (reference sequence).

This clonotype has a handful of counts. The CDR3 region has the DNA TGCAGTGCCCCCACACGACTAGACAAGCAGTTCTTC. Residues: CSAPTRLDKQFF. The chain couples TRBV20-1 to TRBJ2-1; weak D call: TRBD2 (6 bases). Per germline, CDR1 DFQATT and CDR2 SNEGSKA (reference sequence). The CDR3 contains 12 residues. The V end was cut by 6 bases, the J end by 11 bases, with 17 bases between.

The V call is TRBV7-9, the J call TRBJ2-1; the match to TRBD2 covers 7 bases. The J segment lost 2 bases and the V segment lost 3 bases, leaving 4 bases of the junction unmatched. Germline loops: CDR1 SEHNR, CDR2 FQNEAQ (reference sequence). CDR3 length: 15 residues. For the CDR3, the DNA is TGTGCCAGCAGCTTCCGCGGGAGTCCCTACAATGAGCAGTTCTTC. Protein: CASSFRGSPYNEQFF.

The sample holds many counts of this clonotype. The V and J genes are TRBV6-2 or TRBV6-3 and TRBJ1-1; no reliable D call. The germline gives CDR1 MNHEY, CDR2 SVGEGT. This CDR3 has 12 amino acids. V gave up 5 bases and J gave up 3 bases, with 7 bases separating them. The CDR3 nucleotides are TGTGCCAGCAGTCCCCCGTACACTGAAGCTTTCTTT. Translating it yields CASSPPYTEAFF.

Points on this clonotype: An end of the junction differs from the germline gene, which may be a read error. The chain is built from TRBV6-5 and TRBJ1-2, with 9 positions matching TRBD1. The CDR3 length is 14 residues. CDR1 and CDR2 (germline): MNHEY, SVGAGI. Written as DNA, the CDR3 is TGTGCCAACAGTCGACAGGGGGGAAACTATGGCTACACCTTC. Amino acids: CANSRQGGNYGYTF.

In its sample, this clonotype was seen a few times. The junction shows a germline mismatch at one end, possibly a read error. CDR3 DNA sequence: TGTGCCAGTAGCCAAGATATGGACGGGGACTATGGCTACACCTTC. This sequence encodes CASSQDMDGDYGYTF. The rearrangement joins TRBV3-1 to TRBJ1-2; D ambiguous. The CDR3 extends over 15 amino acids. Germline V CDR1 and CDR2: LGHDT, YNNKEL (reference sequence).

DNA of the CDR3: TGCGCCAGCAGGCGGGACAGTCCTAAAAACATTCAGTACTTC. It encodes CASRRDSPKNIQYF. The rearrangement links TRBV5-1 to TRBJ2-4; TRBD1 might be the D (7 bases). With 5 bases removed from V and 4 bases from J, the gap between germline ends came to 13 bases. The CDR3 length is 14 residues. The V gene's germline CDR1 is SGHRS and CDR2 YFSETQ.

This clonotype was seen more than once but under ten times. This chain uses TRBV10-3 with TRBJ1-1; D might be TRBD1 (5 bases). Trimming removed 5 bases from V and 0 bases from J, with 10 bases in between. Germline CDR1 is ENHRY and CDR2 is SYGVKD. The length of the CDR3 is 14 residues. The CDR3 loop is CAISWTTMNTEAFF. The CDR3 DNA is TGTGCCATCAGTTGGACAACCATGAACACTGAAGCTTTCTTT.

The genes are TRBV24-1 and TRBJ2-1; D gene uncertain. Germline loops: CDR1 KGHDR, CDR2 SFDVKD. This CDR3 is 13 amino acids long. The V end lost 3 bases, the J end lost 9 bases, and 11 bases lay between the germline ends. CDR3 DNA: TGTGCCACCAGTGATAGGCAGGAAGGTGAGCAGTTCTTC. This translates into CATSDRQEGEQFF.

Turning to this clonotype: A much larger clone differs from this one at a single base, so this may be a read error. The chain joins TRBV2 to TRBJ1-1, with D unclear. This CDR3 is 13 amino acids long. Germline V gene sequence: CDR1 SNHLY, CDR2 FYNNEI. CDR3 region: CTSSVPDNTEAFF. The CDR3 bases are TGTACCAGCAGTGTCCCAGATAACACTGAAGCTTTCTTT.

This clonotype was detected many times. The chain's CDR3 is CASSLEMRQGATQYF. CDR3 DNA: TGTGCCAGCAGTTTAGAAATGAGACAGGGGGCTACGCAGTATTTT. This chain joins TRBV12-3 or TRBV12-4 and TRBJ2-3, with TRBD1 matching over 10 bases. Trimming removed 1 base from V and 8 bases from J; junction bases left unmatched: 6. CDR3 length equals 15 residues.

This clonotype has only a few counts. The rearrangement links TRBV12-5 to TRBJ2-4, with D perhaps TRBD2 (5 bases). CDR3 length: 22 amino acids. CDR1 LGHNT and CDR2 FRNRAP come from the germline V gene. V was trimmed by 3 bases and J by 7 bases, leaving 37 bases between them. The DNA for the CDR3 is TGTGCTAGTGGTTTAGGACCCACGAGGGAGAGAGATCGGCTACCCATATCGAACATTCAGTACTTC. It translates to CASGLGPTRERDRLPISNIQYF. Combining the CDR3 with reference TRBV12-5 and TRBJ2-4 gives the whole variable domain DARVTQTPRHKVTEMGQEVTMRCQPILGHNTVFWYRQTMMQGLELLAYFRNRAPLDDSGMPKDRFSAEMPDATLATLKIQPSEPRDSAVYFCASGLGPTRERDRLPISNIQYFGAGTRLSVL.

This clonotype was counted a few times. The V call is TRBV20-1, the J call TRBJ2-2, with D possibly TRBD2 on 5 matching bases. The germline V gene has CDR1 DFQATT and CDR2 SNEGSKA (reference sequence). The CDR3 length is 15 residues. The ends were cut back, 4 bases at V and 1 base at J, with 13 bases in the middle. The CDR3 sequence: CSAKVVGENTGELFF. The CDR3 nucleotides are TGCAGTGCTAAGGTGGTGGGAGAGAACACCGGGGAGCTGTTTTTT.

A note on this clonotype: An end of the junction does not agree with germline; a read error may underlie this. The CDR3, as DNA: TGCAGTGCCGCGACAGGAAATGGGTACACCTTC. Translating gives CSAATGNGYTF. The chain recombines TRBV20-1 with TRBJ1-2; TRBD1 is a possible D gene (6 bases). The CDR3 consists of 11 residues. In germline, CDR1 is DFQATT, CDR2 SNEGSKA (reference sequence).

This clonotype was detected only a few times. The chain joins TRBV3-1 to TRBJ1-2; TRBD1 might be the D (6 bases). Trimming pared 6 bases from V and 4 bases from J, leaving 15 bases between. Germline V gene lookup returns CDR1 LGHDT and CDR2 YNNKEL (reference sequence). CDR3 length: 14 amino acids. The CDR3 nucleotides read TGTGCCAGCAGTTACTCCGGACAGACCTATGGCTACACCTTC. Amino acids: CASSYSGQTYGYTF.

This chain uses TRBV20-1 with TRBJ1-3; D unclear. V lost 0 bases, J lost 5 bases, and 8 bases lay in between. CDR1 is DFQATT, CDR2 SNEGSKA, per germline (reference sequence). This CDR3 comprises 13 residues. The CDR3 DNA follows: TGCAGTGCTAGAGACCTACCGAGAAACACCATATATTTT. The encoded protein is CSARDLPRNTIYF.

The rearrangement links TRBV14 to TRBJ2-3; D not certain. V lost 2 bases and J lost 3, with 12 bases in between. Germline V gene lookup returns CDR1 SGHDN and CDR2 FVKESK. The CDR3 length is 15 residues. CDR3 sequence: CASSQFGLGTDTQYF. CDR3 coding DNA: TGTGCCAGCAGCCAATTCGGGCTAGGAACAGATACGCAGTATTTT.

The chain combines TRBV6-5 with TRBJ1-1, with 7 bases identical to TRBD1. The V and J ends lost 5 bases and 2 bases, in that order; junction bases with no gene match: 11. CDR1 and CDR2 from the germline V gene are MNHEY and SVGAGI. This CDR3 region has 16 residues. As DNA, the CDR3 is TGTGCCAGCAGTGTCACCCCGGGACAGACAAACACTGAAGCTTTCTTT. It encodes CASSVTPGQTNTEAFF.